This TCR beta chain was sequenced during a study of blood T cell repertoires in COVID-19. Study summary: Sample material is recorded as cDNA or gDNA derived from T cells, B-cell-depleted T cells, or PBMCs.

How the authors handled the data: Amplification from reference gene primers served as the basis for estimated nucleated cell counts. Repertoires were generated with immunoSEQ multiplex PCR, while TCRdb's copy carries only in-frame clones and drops some. That table gives V, J and clone size, and the DNA gave D and trimming. The profile shows a few hundred thousand clones, roughly 90% of them singletons. V gave up 4 bases and J gave up 5 bases; unmatched junction bases: 4. CDR1 and CDR2 (germline): SGHTA, FQGNSA. CDR3 length equals 15 residues. The TCR was taken from a man aged 18 to 30 who had recovered from COVID-19. Sequenced sample: peripheral blood. This sequence joins TRBV7-2 and TRBJ2-1, with 11 bases lining up with TRBD2. The CDR3 sequence is CASSSTSGVDNEQFF. The CDR3 DNA sequence: TGTGCCAGCAGCTCGACTAGCGGGGTGGACAATGAGCAGTTCTTC.